Below, 9 T cell receptor beta chains from the same sample are listed, as sequenced in a study of cytomegalovirus exposure and HLA in healthy donors. The PCR employed 60 Vbeta primers together with 13 Jbeta primers. The repertoire was sequenced with immunoSEQ multiplex PCR; TCRdb's copy has only in-frame clones and lacks some. This sample has approximately 130,000 clones, with more than 60% found just once. What was sequenced was PBMCs. These receptors were obtained from a woman aged 45-59 years in good health and CMV-seropositive.

A word on this clone: One end of the junction is discordant with germline, which a read error may explain. J is TRBJ1-1 and V is TRBV2, with D perhaps TRBD1 (5 bases). The CDR3 length is 11 residues. Germline loops: CDR1 SNHLY, CDR2 FYNNEI. The CDR3, as DNA: TGTGCCAGCAGTGAAGGGTGGGAGGGGAAATTC. It encodes CASSEGWEGKF. The full variable domain, rest sourced from reference TRBV2 and TRBJ1-1, is EPEVTQTPSHQVTQMGQEVILRCVPISNHLYFYWYRQILGQKVEFLVSFYNNEISEKSEIFDDQFSVERPDGSNFTLKIRSTKLEDSAMYFCASSEGWEGKFGQGTRLTVV.

The chain recombines TRBV7-2 with TRBJ1-6; 7 positions agree with TRBD1. CDR3 length: 14 residues. Germline assignment: CDR1 SGHTA and CDR2 FQGNSA. V was clipped by 5 bases and J by 9 bases; unmatched bases: 7. CDR3 DNA: TGTGCCAGCAGCAACCGGGACAGAGGTTCACCCCTCCACTTT. It translates to CASSNRDRGSPLHF.

The chain carries TRBV7-2 and TRBJ2-6; 8 positions match TRBD1. CDR1 and CDR2 from the germline V gene are SGHTA and FQGNSA. With V trimmed by 2 bases and J by 2 bases, 8 bases remained unmatched. The CDR3 is 18 amino acids. The CDR3 region has the DNA TGTGCCAGCAGCTTATACCCCACCAGGGGGCCTGGGGCCAACGTCCTGACTTTC. Translated, it gives CASSLYPTRGPGANVLTF.

The J gene is TRBJ1-6, the V gene TRBV5-8; unclear D gene. V dropped 4 bases and J dropped 4 bases, with 6 bases sitting between them. Germline lookup yields CDR1 SGHTS and CDR2 YDEGEE. The CDR3 consists of 13 residues. Here the CDR3 reads CASSNTYNSPLHF. CDR3 in DNA: TGTGCCAGCAGCAACACATATAATTCACCCCTCCACTTT.

This clone was detected a few times. This chain connects TRBV6-5 to TRBJ1-1; 9 bases align to TRBD1. From germline, CDR1 is MNHEY and CDR2 SVGAGI. J lost 11 bases, V lost 2 bases, and 9 bases had no gene match. The CDR3 has 14 residues. Written as DNA, the CDR3 is TGTGCCAGCAGTTACGATGGGACAGGGAGCAAGGCTTTCTTT. It is translated as CASSYDGTGSKAFF.

The chain joins TRBV4-1 to TRBJ1-2; no clear D gene. The CDR3 length is 17 residues. In germline, CDR1 is MGHRA, CDR2 YSYEKL. Deletions cut 1 base from V and 5 bases from J, with 20 bases between. The CDR3 sequence: CASSQGRYEVKEYGYTF. CDR3 DNA: TGCGCCAGCAGCCAAGGGCGGTATGAGGTGAAGGAGTATGGCTACACCTTC.

The chain is built from TRBV30 and TRBJ1-2, with D hard to call. Germline lookup yields CDR1 GTSNPN and CDR2 SVGIG (reference sequence). V was clipped by 7 bases and J by 3 bases, with 12 bases between them. CDR3 length equals 12 residues. The CDR3 DNA is TGTGCCTTGAACGGGGTTTACTATGGCTACACCTTC. This sequence encodes CALNGVYYGYTF. The full variable domain, its missing parts supplied by reference TRBV30 and TRBJ1-2, is SQTIHQWPATLVQPVGSPLSLECTVEGTSNPNLYWYRQAAGRGLQLLFYSVGIGQISSEVPQNLSASRPQDRQFILSSKKLLLSDSGFYLCALNGVYYGYTFGSGTRLTVV.

The chain uses TRBV4-3 and TRBJ1-1; possibly TRBD1 for D (5 bases). The CDR3 sequence is 15 residues long. The germline CDR1 and CDR2 sequences are LGHNA and YSLEER. Trimming took 5 bases from V and 0 from J, leaving 13 bases between them. CDR3 nucleotides: TGCGCCAGCAGCAAGGGGACTGGGCTGAACACTGAAGCTTTCTTT. Encoded protein: CASSKGTGLNTEAFF.

The chain joins TRBV21-1 to TRBJ2-7; the listed D gene, TRBD2, was not tested against the DNA. TRBV21-1 is labeled a pseudogene. The length of the CDR3 is 15 residues. CDR3 sequence: CASSKVRVTLGEQYF. Written as DNA, the CDR3 is TGTGCCAGCAGCAAAGTTCGGGTAACTCTAGGCGAGCAGTACTTC.